This TCR beta chain came from a study of blood T cell repertoires in COVID-19. TCRdb's table, derived via immunoSEQ multiplex PCR, lists solely in-frame clones and lacks some. The table lists under 45,000 clones, around 84% of them singletons. This sequence was found in a human donor in a cohort sampled during active COVID-19. The material sequenced was peripheral blood.

The CDR3 spells CASTNSFNEKLFF. The DNA for the CDR3 is TGTGCCAGCACCAACAGCTTTAATGAAAAACTGTTTTTT. The chain links TRBV7-6 to TRBJ1-4; D is uncertain. V lost 7 bases and J lost 4, with 10 bases in between. Germline-derived CDR1 and CDR2 are SGHVS and FNYEAQ. The CDR3 runs 13 residues.